Following are 13 T cell receptor beta chains from one sample sequenced in a study of blood T cell repertoires in COVID-19 (TCRdb year 2020). The receptor library was made with the immunoSEQ multiplex PCR assay. Imported from immuneACCESS, the table was reduced by TCRdb to in-frame sequences with V and J called. These copies leave out some clones; in studies compared against another copy, an unresolved V gene accounts for under half, and the cause of the remainder is not known. Here the sample has some 110,000 clones; less than 85% occur a single time. The ten biggest clones cover around 2% of the sample. Sequenced sample: peripheral blood. Receptors originate from a man aged 25-45 years with acute or convalescent COVID-19.

CDR3 DNA: TGCGCCAGCAGCTTGGACCGGGTGGATACGCAGTATTTT. This sequence encodes CASSLDRVDTQYF. The chain joins TRBV5-1 to TRBJ2-3; D call uncertain. This CDR3 region has 13 residues. From germline, CDR1 is SGHRS and CDR2 YFSETQ. Trimming stripped 0 bases from V and 6 bases from J, with 8 bases between. The full variable domain, in which reference TRBV5-1 and TRBJ2-3 provide the parts outside the CDR3, is KAGVTQTPRYLIKTRGQQVTLSCSPISGHRSVSWYQQTPGQGLQFLFEYFSETQRNKGNFPGRFSGRQFSNSRSEMNVSTLELGDSALYLCASSLDRVDTQYFGPGTRLTVL.

The chain uses TRBV7-6 and TRBJ2-1, with D perhaps TRBD2 (5 bases). The CDR3 sequence is 17 residues long. Per the germline V gene, CDR1 is SGHVS and CDR2 is FNYEAQ. Trimming removed 1 base at V and 2 bases at J, with 15 bases between. DNA for the CDR3: TGTGCCAGCAGCTTAGAGTTCCCCGGGGAGACCTACAATGAGCAGTTCTTC. Its protein product is CASSLEFPGETYNEQFF.

The rearrangement joins TRBV21-1 to TRBJ2-5; whether TRBD2, the table's D call, matches the DNA was not checked. TRBV21-1 is recorded as a pseudogene. The CDR3 sequence is 14 residues long. The chain's CDR3 is CASTRTSGKETQYF. The CDR3 nucleotides read TGTGCCAGCACGCGGACTAGCGGGAAAGAGACCCAGTACTTC.

This CDR3 reads CASSSGRAYEQYF. CDR3 in DNA: TGTGCCAGTTCTTCCGGTCGAGCCTACGAGCAGTACTTC. This chain joins TRBV19 and TRBJ2-7; no reliable D call. The CDR3 extends over 13 amino acids. Looked up from germline, CDR1 is LNHDA and CDR2 is SQIVND (reference sequence). With 8 bases removed from V and 2 bases from J, the gap between germline ends came to 13 bases.

This chain links TRBV4-1 with TRBJ2-7; D is perhaps TRBD2 (6 bases). Trimming removed 0 bases at V and 2 bases at J, with 11 bases between. The germline gives CDR1 MGHRA, CDR2 YSYEKL. The CDR3 totals 15 residues. The CDR3 DNA is TGCGCCAGCAGCCAAGAGACTAGGTCGGCCTACGAGCAGTACGTC. Protein: CASSQETRSAYEQYV.

CDR3 DNA: TGTGCCAGCAGCTTGCCGCCCTACTACGAGCAGTACTTC. This gives the protein CASSLPPYYEQYF. V gene TRBV5-6 combines with J gene TRBJ2-7; D call uncertain. The CDR3 runs 13 residues. The germline V gene encodes CDR1 SGHDT and CDR2 YYEEEE. V gave up 1 base and J gave up 3 bases, with 8 bases separating them.

This chain joins TRBV6-1 and TRBJ2-3; no definite D call. There are 16 residues in the CDR3. Trimming pared 0 bases from V and 0 bases from J, leaving 10 bases between. Germline CDR1 and CDR2: MNHNS and SASEGT. The CDR3 DNA reads as TGTGCCAGCAGTGAAGCTGACAAATCTAGCACAGATACGCAGTATTTT. It is translated as CASSEADKSSTDTQYF.

The chain is built from TRBV4-2 and TRBJ2-7; TRBD2 agrees at 7 bases. The ends lost 0 bases at V and 6 bases at J; junction bases unmatched: 2. The CDR3 consists of 13 residues. From germline, CDR1 is LGHNA and CDR2 YNFKEQ. The CDR3 DNA follows: TGTGCCAGCAGCCAAGAGAGGACTAGCGAGCAGTACGTC. Its translation: CASSQERTSEQYV.

V usage is TRBV5-1 and J usage is TRBJ1-3, with D possibly matching TRBD1 (6 bases). The CDR3 runs 14 residues. CDR1 is SGHRS and CDR2 is YFSETQ in the germline V gene. The V end lost 5 bases, the J end lost 0 bases, and 9 bases lay between the germline ends. The CDR3 loop reads CASRLTGSGNTIYF. The CDR3 nucleotides read TGCGCCAGCAGACTGACAGGCTCTGGAAACACCATATATTTT.

The chain uses TRBV12-3 or TRBV12-4 and TRBJ1-5; no clear D gene. With 6 bases removed from V and 2 bases from J, the gap between germline ends came to 8 bases. The CDR3 sequence is 13 residues long. In nucleotides, the CDR3 is TGTGCCAGCAGCTCCCTTGGCAATCAGCCCCAGCATTTT. This codes for CASSSLGNQPQHF.

The chain combines TRBV6-1 with TRBJ1-1, with 10 bases identical to TRBD1. The CDR3 totals 13 residues. With 5 bases clipped from V and 9 bases from J, the junction kept 6 bases outside the gene matches. Germline V lookup: CDR1 MNHNS, CDR2 SASEGT. As DNA, the CDR3 is TGTGCCAGCAGTCCACCGGGACAGGGGAAAGCTTTCTTT. Amino acids: CASSPPGQGKAFF.

This clone was picked up a small number of times. The chain couples TRBV10-3 to TRBJ1-3, with 8 positions matching TRBD1. Trimming took 2 bases from V and 6 from J; bases not matched to a gene: 3. The CDR3 contains 14 residues. Per germline, CDR1 ENHRY and CDR2 SYGVKD. The CDR3 protein is CAISEGQGANTIYF. CDR3 coding DNA: TGTGCCATCAGTGAGGGGCAGGGGGCAAACACCATATATTTT.

The chain carries TRBV6-5 and TRBJ2-2, with TRBD1 matching over 9 bases. From germline, CDR1 is MNHEY and CDR2 SVGAGI. The CDR3 loop spans 14 amino acids. V lost 2 bases to trimming and J lost 6 bases; unmatched junction nucleotides: 1. In nucleotides, the CDR3 is TGTGCCAGCAGTTACGGGACAGGGTCCGGGGAGCTGTTTTTT. It is translated as CASSYGTGSGELFF.